Listed below are T cell receptor beta chains from one sample, sequenced in a study of cytomegalovirus exposure and HLA in healthy donors. Generated by immunoSEQ multiplex PCR, the TCRdb table keeps only in-frame clones and is missing some. The table includes under 250,000 clones, about 80% detected once. Material: PBMCs. The receptors stem from a man aged 25-45 years in good health and CMV-seronegative. CDR3s include the opening cysteine and the closing phenylalanine or tryptophan. D genes are given only for firm matches. Only some rows state a clone size, as once, few, many or a class for expanded clones.

clone size	V gene	D gene	J gene	CDR3 DNA	CDR3 protein
.	TRBV29-1	TRBD1	TRBJ2-2	TGCAGCGTTGAGGTACAGGGGGCGTACACCGGGGAGCTGTTTTTT	CSVEVQGAYTGELFF
.	TRBV19	.	TRBJ2-4	TGTGCCAGTAGTATATTGAGTCAGGGTCTAGCCAAAAACATTCAGTACTTC	CASSILSQGLAKNIQYF
.	TRBV28	TRBD2	TRBJ2-7	TGTGCCAGCAGACGAAGGACTAGCGGGAGTTCCTACGAGCAGTACTTC	CASRRRTSGSSYEQYF
few	TRBV19	.	TRBJ1-1	TGTGCCAGTAGTGGCATGGACACTGAAGCTTTCTTT	CASSGMDTEAFF
once	TRBV19	TRBD1	TRBJ1-2	TGTGCCAGTAGTAACCGGGACAGGGATGGCTACACCTTC	CASSNRDRDGYTF
.	TRBV2	.	TRBJ1-5	TGTGCCAGCAGTGGAACAGGGTCAGGGCAGCCCCAGCATTTT	CASSGTGSGQPQHF
.	TRBV9	TRBD2	TRBJ2-7	TGTGCCAGCAGCGTAGCTTCGGGAGGCTACGAGCAGTACTTC	CASSVASGGYEQYF
once	TRBV27	.	TRBJ2-7	TGTGCCAGCAGCCTAAGCTCCTACGAGCAGTACTTC	CASSLSSYEQYF
.	TRBV19	TRBD1	TRBJ2-2	TGTGCCAGTAGTATCGAGACAGGGGTCTCCGGGGAGCTGTTTTTT	CASSIETGVSGELFF
.	TRBV5-4	.	TRBJ2-1	TGTGCCAGCAGCCTAGGACTTTTTAGCTCCTACAATGAGCAGTTCTTC	CASSLGLFSSYNEQFF
.	TRBV14	.	TRBJ2-2	TGTGCCAGCAGCCAAGACCCCCCGTACGGGGAGCTGTTTTTT	CASSQDPPYGELFF
.	TRBV29-1	.	TRBJ2-7	TGCAGCGTTTCCGGGGTCCCCGGAGCCTACGAGCAGTACTTC	CSVSGVPGAYEQYF
.	TRBV2	TRBD1	TRBJ1-2	TGTGCCAGCAGTGGGGACAGGGATGGCTACACCTTC	CASSGDRDGYTF
.	TRBV5-1	.	TRBJ2-3	TGCGCCAGCAGCTTGGCGGCCCGCGGGACAGATACGCAGTATTTT	CASSLAARGTDTQYF
.	TRBV6-5	.	TRBJ2-2	TGTGCCAGCAGGTTCAGTACCGGGGAGCTGTTTTTT	CASRFSTGELFF
.	TRBV5-1	TRBD2	TRBJ2-1	TGCGCCAGCAGCTCCGGGACTAGCGGGAGGGGGGAGCAGTTCTTC	CASSSGTSGRGEQFF
once	TRBV5-4	TRBD1	TRBJ1-4	TGTGCCAGCAGCCCGAGGACAGGGTCTAATGAAAAACTGTTTTTT	CASSPRTGSNEKLFF
.	TRBV10-3	TRBD1	TRBJ2-7	TGTGCCATCAGTGAGTCGACAGGGACCTACGAGCAGTACTTC	CAISESTGTYEQYF
.	TRBV12-5	.	TRBJ2-1	TGTGCTAGTGGTTTGGAGACTAATTCCTACAATGAGCAGTTCTTC	CASGLETNSYNEQFF
.	TRBV29-1	.	TRBJ2-3	TGCAGCGTCATTCCCCAGGGTCGCACAGATACGCAGTATTTT	CSVIPQGRTDTQYF
.	TRBV11-1	.	TRBJ2-3	TGTGCCAGCAGCTCCCCGACCCTGGACAGACTCACAGATACGCAGTATTTT	CASSSPTLDRLTDTQYF
few	TRBV10-2	.	TRBJ2-1	TGCGCCACCTTATCCCGGGAGAAAGAGCAGTTCTTC	CATLSREKEQFF
.	TRBV10-2	TRBD1	TRBJ1-6	TGCGCCAGCAGTGAGACACGGACAGGGCACCACTTT	CASSETRTGHHF
.	TRBV4-2	.	TRBJ2-5	TGTGCCAGCAGCCAATCTTCCGGCGGAGTCCAAGAGACCCAGTACTTC	CASSQSSGGVQETQYF
.	TRBV10-3	.	TRBJ2-2	TGTGCCATCAGAAAAGGGAGTCTAAACACCGGGGAGCTGTTTTTT	CAIRKGSLNTGELFF
.	TRBV15	TRBD1	TRBJ2-7	TGTGCCACCAGCAGACCCCACAGGGGGACCTACGAGCAGTACTTC	CATSRPHRGTYEQYF
.	TRBV5-1	TRBD2	TRBJ2-1	TGCGCCAGCACATTAACCGGGACTAGCGGCAATGAGCAGTTCTTC	CASTLTGTSGNEQFF
.	TRBV12-5	.	TRBJ2-2	TGTGCTAGTGTGTCGAGAAGCACCGGGGAGCTGTTTTTT	CASVSRSTGELFF
.	TRBV27	TRBD1	TRBJ1-1	TGTGCCAGCAGTGTAACCGGGACAGGGGATGAAGCTTTCTTT	CASSVTGTGDEAFF
.	TRBV6-6	.	TRBJ2-1	TGTGCCAGCTTGGGTCGCCAGACTAGGGACAATGAGCAGTTCTTC	CASLGRQTRDNEQFF
.	TRBV19	.	TRBJ1-2	TGTGCCACTACCCGAACAGCTAACTATGGCTACACCTTC	CATTRTANYGYTF
.	TRBV5-1	.	TRBJ1-1	TGCGCCAGCAGCTTGGGAGGGTTTACTGAAGCTTTCTTT	CASSLGGFTEAFF
.	TRBV9	TRBD2	TRBJ2-5	TGTGCCAGCAGCGTAGCTACTGCGGGAGGGGGCCAAGAGACCCAGTACTTC	CASSVATAGGGQETQYF
.	TRBV5-1	.	TRBJ2-2	TGCGCCAGCAGAACAGGGAACACCGGGGAGCTGTTTTTT	CASRTGNTGELFF
.	TRBV11-3	.	TRBJ2-1	TGTGCCAGCAGCCCTGGGGCGGGATTTGCAGTTGAGCAGTTCTTC	CASSPGAGFAVEQFF
few	TRBV4-1	.	TRBJ2-7	TGCGCCAGCAGCCAACGACTCGGGGGGCGAAGCTACGAGCAGTACTTC	CASSQRLGGRSYEQYF
.	TRBV10-3	.	TRBJ2-3	TGTGCCATCAGTGAAGGGGCAGTTAGCACAGATACGCAGTATTTT	CAISEGAVSTDTQYF
.	TRBV11-2	.	TRBJ2-1	TGTGCCAGCAGCTTAGTAGGGGTAGGTGGGAATGAGCAGTTCTTC	CASSLVGVGGNEQFF
.	TRBV10-1	TRBD2	TRBJ2-3	TGCGCCAGCAGTTGCCCCCTAGCGGCAAGCACAGATACGCAGTATTTT	CASSCPLAASTDTQYF
.	TRBV9	.	TRBJ2-7	TGTGCCAGCAGCCCCTCGGGCTACGAGCAGTACTTC	CASSPSGYEQYF
.	TRBV18	.	TRBJ1-4	TGTGCCAGCTCACCTAGATCTGCAACTAATGAAAAACTGTTTTTT	CASSPRSATNEKLFF
.	TRBV6-4	.	TRBJ1-2	TGTGCCAGCAACAGGGCACCTAACTATGGCTACACCTTC	CASNRAPNYGYTF
few	TRBV27	.	TRBJ2-7	TGTGCCAGCAGTTTAACCGGGAGTACAACCCTCCACGAGCAGTACTTC	CASSLTGSTTLHEQYF
.	TRBV2	.	TRBJ2-2	TGTGCCAGCAGTCAAGGAGTGAACACCGGGGAGCTGTTTTTT	CASSQGVNTGELFF
.	TRBV7-2	TRBD2	TRBJ2-1	TGTGCCAGCAGCTTAGGGACTAGCTCACCGCAGTTCTTC	CASSLGTSSPQFF
.	TRBV18	.	TRBJ1-3	TGTGCCAGCGTCTCAGGGGCGAGAGGAAACACCATATATTTT	CASVSGARGNTIYF
.	TRBV10-3	TRBD1	TRBJ2-7	TGTGCCATCAGCCTGGACAGGGATGTGGGCGAGCAGTACTTC	CAISLDRDVGEQYF
.	TRBV6-1	TRBD1	TRBJ2-1	TGTGCCAGCAGTGTAGGGGGCGATGAGCAGTTCTTC	CASSVGGDEQFF